These 4 T cell receptor beta chains were all obtained from the same sample, sequenced in a study of regulatory T cells in long-lasting Graves disease listed by TCRdb under 2021. Library construction relied on multiplex PCR. Reads for this sample came from an Illumina HiSeq 4000. TCR beta libraries were built with iRepertoire HTBI primers and Arm-PCR amplification of CDR3 regions. The public sequencing data were trimmed at Q25 with fastp and processed into clonotypes with MiXCR by TCRdb, which kept only in-frame beta chains. Rows merge per CDR3 protein into single entries with the most common DNA and genes. In this sample the table shows hundreds of thousands of distinct CDR3 sequences, approximately 15% of which occur a single time. The top ten clonotypes cover about 27% of the sample. In light of the paper, this sample's time point label describes: newly diagnosed GD, antithyroid drugs for less than 3 months. For both TCR sequencing and RNA sequencing, RNA was extracted from PBMCs in TRIzol.

Another study also made use of these data, one on T cells in Graves' hyperthyroidism and ophthalmopathy.

The sequenced sample was peripheral blood mononuclear cells (PBMCs), obtained at new diagnosis, from a patient treated with antithyroid drugs. These receptors were obtained from a man aged 40-55 years with Graves disease. Donor details come from another sample of the same person, matched by shared clones.

Ten or more counts support this clonotype. V and J are TRBV28 and TRBJ1-6, with unresolved D. Looked up from germline, CDR1 is MDHEN and CDR2 is SYDVKM. There are 14 residues in the CDR3. Trimming cost V 10 bases and J 10 bases, with 20 bases left between them. CDR3 loop: CATIRTGRPSPLHF. The CDR3 DNA is TGTGCCACCATTAGGACGGGTCGCCCCTCACCCCTCCACTTT.

The sample holds many counts of this clonotype. This chain links TRBV24-1 with TRBJ2-7, with unresolved D. V was cut by 4 bases and J by 2 bases, with 5 bases left in between. CDR1 and CDR2 from the germline V gene are KGHDR and SFDVKD. CDR3 size: 12 residues. Here the CDR3 DNA reads TGTGCCACCAGTGAGGGGACCTACGAGCAGTACTTC. Translating gives CATSEGTYEQYF.

This clonotype has a count of ten or more. This rearrangement joins TRBV20-1 to TRBJ2-1; 9 nucleotides match TRBD2. The CDR3 sequence is 15 residues long. The trim removed 0 bases at V and 4 bases at J, leaving 4 bases unmatched. Per the germline V gene, CDR1 is DFQATT and CDR2 is SNEGSKA (reference sequence). The chain's CDR3 is CSARDPLAGYNEQFF. The CDR3 DNA sequence: TGCAGTGCTAGAGACCCCCTAGCGGGGTACAATGAGCAGTTCTTC.

About this clonotype: With only one base between it and a far larger clone, this is likely a read error. The genes are TRBV7-3 and TRBJ1-1; 8 nucleotides match TRBD1. This CDR3 spans 17 amino acids. V was pared by 4 bases and J by 3 bases, with 13 bases of the junction left unmatched. Germline values: CDR1 SGHTA, CDR2 FQGTGA. The CDR3 DNA follows: TGTGCCAGCAGCTCAGGGGCAGGGGGCTCGTTAGACACTGAAGCTTTCTTT. This translates into CASSSGAGGSLDTEAFF.